The 5 T cell receptor beta chains in this list originate from one sample, sequenced in a study of identical twins. TCRdb reanalysed the 5' RACE reads using MiXCR and keeps one entry per CDR3 protein. The data contain around 1.7 million distinct CDR3 sequences, around a third of them singletons. Source material: cord blood. The receptors stem from a newborn girl in good health.

The rearrangement links TRBV6-5 to TRBJ1-2; D is unclear. V was cut by 4 bases and J by 2 bases, with 20 bases left in between. This CDR3 region has 17 residues. Germline V lookup: CDR1 MNHEY, CDR2 SVGAGI. The CDR3 here is CASSLRGRGVGNYGYTF. The CDR3 coding sequence is TGTGCCAGCAGTTTAAGAGGCAGAGGTGTGGGGAACTATGGCTACACCTTC.

This chain's CDR3 is CASPRKEEPYEQYF. The CDR3 DNA reads TGTGCCAGCCCTCGGAAAGAGGAGCCCTACGAGCAGTACTTC. The chain recombines TRBV25-1 with TRBJ2-7, with no clear D. Trimming removed 8 bases from V and 2 bases from J, with 16 bases in between. Germline CDR1 MGHDK, CDR2 SYGVNS. The CDR3 extends over 14 amino acids.

The chain joins TRBV24-1 to TRBJ2-7; D remains unclear. Germline V lookup: CDR1 KGHDR, CDR2 SFDVKD. Trimming removed 5 bases at V and 1 base at J, with 11 bases between. The CDR3 is made up of 14 amino acids. CDR3 sequence reads: CATSGNLGSYEQYF. DNA for the CDR3: TGTGCCACCAGTGGGAATCTCGGGTCCTACGAGCAGTACTTC.

The CDR3 DNA sequence: TGCAGTGCTCGCCTTCTAGGGGTACAAGAGACCCAGTACTTC. It encodes CSARLLGVQETQYF. The chain couples TRBV20-1 to TRBJ2-5; tentatively, D is TRBD1 (5 bases). The CDR3 consists of 14 residues. In germline, CDR1 is DFQATT, CDR2 SNEGSKA (reference sequence). V lost 5 bases, J lost 2 bases, and 15 bases lay in between.

The chain uses TRBV15 and TRBJ2-1; D uncertain. The V gene lost 1 base and the J gene lost 0 bases, with 7 bases spanning the gap. Germline values: CDR1 LNHNV, CDR2 YYDKDF (reference sequence). The CDR3 spans 15 residues. The CDR3 loop reads CATSRVGYSYNEQFF. In DNA, the CDR3 is TGTGCCACCAGCAGAGTCGGCTACTCCTACAATGAGCAGTTCTTC. Combining the CDR3 with reference TRBV15 and TRBJ2-1 gives the whole variable domain DAMVIQNPRYQVTQFGKPVTLSCSQTLNHNVMYWYQQKSSQAPKLLFHYYDKDFNNEADTPDNFQSRRPNTSFCFLDIRSPGLGDTAMYLCATSRVGYSYNEQFFGPGTRLTVL.